One sample yielded the 27 T cell receptor beta chains listed below, sequenced in a study of blood T cells in healthy people across ages. Then a second PCR, running about 6 to 11 cycles, was carried out with a sample-barcoded 5' primer and a J-beta primer mix. Via MiXCR, TCRdb re-called the 5' RACE reads, giving one row per CDR3 protein. The table has hundreds of thousands of distinct CDR3 sequences, about 46% seen once. What was sequenced was blood. These receptors all come from an elderly man in good health.

The chain is built from TRBV12-3 or TRBV12-4 and TRBJ2-7; possibly TRBD1 or TRBD2 for D (5 bases each). Between the trimmed V and J ends, which lost 3 bases and 7 bases, there was a span of 7 bases. The CDR3 has 11 amino acids. CDR3 in DNA: TGTGCCAGCAGTTTCTGGGGGGAGCAGTACTTC. It specifies CASSFWGEQYF.

The genes are TRBV9 and TRBJ2-7; 11 bases map to TRBD1. The CDR3 loop spans 15 amino acids. The trim removed 3 bases at V and 2 bases at J, leaving 4 bases unmatched. The germline CDR1 and CDR2 sequences are SGDLS and YYNGEE. In nucleotides, the CDR3 is TGTGCCAGCAGCGGGGGACAGGGGGTAACCTACGAGCAGTACTTC. This translates into CASSGGQGVTYEQYF.

Only a few counts were recorded for this clonotype. The chain joins TRBV5-1 to TRBJ2-3, with 10 bases identical to TRBD2. The CDR3 has 17 amino acids. CDR1 and CDR2 from the germline V gene are SGHRS and YFSETQ. The V and J ends lost 7 bases and 0 bases, in that order; junction bases with no gene match: 11. The CDR3, as DNA: TGCGCCAGCGCCCAACTAAGAGCGGGAGGGAGCACAGATACGCAGTATTTT. It translates to CASAQLRAGGSTDTQYF.

Note on this clonotype: The junction shows a germline mismatch at one end, possibly a read error. V is TRBV14 and J is TRBJ2-1; D unclear. The CDR3 length is 16 residues. Germline assignment: CDR1 SGHDN and CDR2 FVKESK. CDR3 DNA sequence: TGTGCCAGCAGCCCAACGCGGACCTGGTCAACAACTGAGCGGTTCTTC. It specifies CASSPTRTWSTTERFF.

The chain combines TRBV5-1 with TRBJ2-4, with no clear D. Germline V gene lookup returns CDR1 SGHRS and CDR2 YFSETQ. The germline V and J ends were trimmed by 0 bases and 3 bases, with 7 bases remaining between them. The CDR3 covers 14 residues. CDR3 in DNA: TGCGCCAGCAGCTTGGTACAGAACAAAAACATTCAGTACTTC. Translation gives CASSLVQNKNIQYF.

This clonotype appeared many times. This chain links TRBV5-1 with TRBJ1-5; 8 bases agree with TRBD1. Looked up from germline, CDR1 is SGHRS and CDR2 is YFSETQ. The CDR3 runs to 15 residues. J lost 3 bases, V lost 4 bases, and 6 bases had no gene match. CDR3 protein: CASSPTDRANQPQHF. Here the CDR3 DNA reads TGCGCCAGCAGCCCAACGGACAGGGCCAATCAGCCCCAGCATTTT.

This sequence joins TRBV6-1 and TRBJ1-4; D unclear. V shed 0 bases and J shed 13 bases, with 12 bases lying between them. The CDR3 runs 13 residues. Germline assignment: CDR1 MNHNS and CDR2 SASEGT. CDR3 sequence reads: CASSEAAQRRLFF. The CDR3 DNA reads as TGTGCCAGCAGTGAAGCCGCTCAGAGGAGACTGTTTTTT.

The J gene is TRBJ2-5, the V gene TRBV5-1, with D perhaps assigned TRBD1 or TRBD2 (5 bases each). This CDR3 region has 15 residues. V was trimmed by 4 bases and J by 5 bases, leaving 18 bases between them. Germline loops: CDR1 SGHRS, CDR2 YFSETQ. CDR3 in DNA: TGCGCCAGCAGCGCTCCAGGGAGTGGTAGGGAGACCCAGTACTTC. As protein: CASSAPGSGRETQYF.

This clonotype came up a few times. The chain couples TRBV12-3 or TRBV12-4 to TRBJ2-5; 9 bases fit TRBD1. The J call may be wrong; the DNA end is better matched by TRBJ2-7. This CDR3 spans 13 amino acids. The CDR3 nucleotides are TGTGCCAGCAGTACCGGGACAGGGCACGAGCAGTACTTC. Protein sequence: CASSTGTGHEQYF.

This clonotype was found many times. The chain uses TRBV21-1 and TRBJ2-1; no DNA check was done on the table's D call, TRBD1. TRBV21-1 is designated a pseudogene. The CDR3 contains 14 residues. The CDR3 reads CASSKFQAGGREFF. CDR3 nucleotides: TGTGCCAGCAGCAAATTTCAGGCGGGCGGAAGGGAGTTCTTC.

This clonotype showed up many times. The gene calls are TRBV29-1 and TRBJ2-1, with a possible D match to TRBD1 (6 bases). Germline CDR1 is SQVTM and CDR2 is ANQGSEA. V was trimmed by 2 bases and J by 4 bases, leaving 18 bases between them. The CDR3 is 16 amino acids. CDR3 sequence reads: CSVERGLRRQYNEQFF. For the CDR3, the DNA is TGCAGCGTTGAAAGGGGGTTACGAAGGCAGTACAATGAGCAGTTCTTC.

This chain links TRBV5-4 with TRBJ2-3, with 11 bases identical to TRBD2. The CDR3 sequence is 18 residues long. Germline V gives CDR1 SGHNT, CDR2 YYREEE (reference sequence). V was pared by 0 bases and J by 0 bases, with 6 bases of the junction left unmatched. DNA for the CDR3: TGTGCCAGCAGCTTGGCCGGTAGCGGGGGGGCTAGCACAGATACGCAGTATTTT. This translates into CASSLAGSGGASTDTQYF.

The chain recombines TRBV2 with TRBJ2-5, with D possibly matching TRBD2 (5 bases). Germline V gene sequence: CDR1 SNHLY, CDR2 FYNNEI. Trimming shortened V by 7 bases and J by 11 bases, and 26 bases separated the two germline ends. The CDR3 sequence is 15 residues long. The CDR3 DNA reads TGTGCCAGCAAGATATCGGACTCCTCCTACAATGAGCAGTACTTC. Protein: CASKISDSSYNEQYF.

The table lists this clonotype with a few counts. The chain uses TRBV28 and TRBJ2-3; 12 bases are a match to TRBD2. V gave up 5 bases and J gave up 4 bases; unmatched junction bases: 7. The CDR3 is 16 amino acids. Germline values: CDR1 MDHEN, CDR2 SYDVKM. CDR3 DNA sequence: TGTGCCAGCAGTCCGATACTAGCGGGAGGTGCAGATACGCAGTATTTT. As protein: CASSPILAGGADTQYF.

This clonotype was recorded a few times. This chain connects TRBV7-2 to TRBJ2-7; D unclear. Germline CDR1 SGHTA, CDR2 FQGNSA. V gave up 2 bases and J gave up 5 bases, with 13 bases separating them. CDR3 size: 14 residues. CDR3 nucleotides: TGTGCCAGCAGCTTAAAAAGGAGAGGCGACGAGCAGTACTTC. This translates into CASSLKRRGDEQYF. Complete variable domain (other parts from reference TRBV7-2 and TRBJ2-7): GAGVSQSPSNKVTEKGKDVELRCDPISGHTALYWYRQSLGQGLEFLIYFQGNSAPDKSGLPSDRFSAERTGGSVSTLTIQRTQQEDSAVYLCASSLKRRGDEQYFGPGTRLTVT.

The table lists this clonotype with a few counts. CDR3 DNA sequence: TGTGCCAGCAGCAAGCCGGGACTAGCGGAATACGAGCAGTACTTC. Its protein is CASSKPGLAEYEQYF. The chain has TRBV7-8 and TRBJ2-7; 11 positions agree with TRBD2. The CDR3 is 15 amino acids. The germline gives CDR1 SGHVS, CDR2 FQNEAQ. With V trimmed by 5 bases and J by 4 bases, 7 bases remained unmatched.

The chain joins TRBV7-9 to TRBJ1-4; D may be TRBD1 (6 bases). The CDR3 has 14 residues. Trimming took off 3 bases at V and 4 bases at J, with 9 bases between the two ends. Looked up from germline, CDR1 is SEHNR and CDR2 is FQNEAQ (reference sequence). Here the CDR3 reads CASSLTGFNEKLFF. CDR3 sequence (DNA): TGTGCCAGCAGCTTGACAGGTTTTAATGAAAAACTGTTTTTT.

V is TRBV12-3 or TRBV12-4 and J is TRBJ2-5; TRBD2 agrees at 13 bases. After removal of 3 bases from V and 11 bases from J, the junction contained 12 bases not matched to a gene. The CDR3 is 16 amino acids. In DNA form, the CDR3 reads TGTGCCAGCAGTTTGGGACTAGCGGGGTATTACAATGAGCAGTACTTC. This gives the protein CASSLGLAGYYNEQYF.

J is TRBJ1-3 and V is TRBV20-1; D is undetermined. The germline gives CDR1 DFQATT, CDR2 SNEGSKA (reference sequence). The CDR3 spans 14 residues. With 5 bases removed from V and 3 bases from J, the gap between germline ends came to 14 bases. This CDR3 reads CSAPIELSGNTIYF. The CDR3 DNA sequence: TGCAGTGCTCCAATCGAACTAAGTGGAAACACCATATATTTT.

This clonotype was recorded a few times. The chain links TRBV6-1 to TRBJ1-1; D is perhaps TRBD1 (5 bases). The germline CDR1 and CDR2 sequences are MNHNS and SASEGT. This CDR3 comprises 15 residues. Trimming left V 6 bases short and J 6 bases short, with 20 bases between. CDR3 sequence reads: CASSPPGTGFAEAFF. CDR3 nucleotides: TGTGCCAGCAGCCCACCGGGGACGGGTTTCGCTGAAGCTTTCTTT.

The table lists this clonotype with many counts. It may be a read error: a sequence one base away is much more abundant. The chain carries TRBV7-2 and TRBJ2-3; the D is unclear. From germline, CDR1 is SGHTA and CDR2 FQGNSA. The CDR3 is 14 amino acids. V was shortened by 4 bases and J by 2 bases, with 10 bases between the two germline ends. CDR3 in amino acids: CASSSRASTDTQYF. As DNA, the CDR3 is TGTGCCAGCAGCTCCCGAGCGTCCACAGATACGCAGTATTTT. The entire variable domain, with the rest obtained from reference TRBV7-2 and TRBJ2-3, is as follows: GAGVSQSPSNKVTEKGKDVELRCDPISGHTALYWYRQSLGQGLEFLIYFQGNSAPDKSGLPSDRFSAERTGGSVSTLTIQRTQQEDSAVYLCASSSRASTDTQYFGPGTRLTVL.

This clonotype was detected a few times. The V gene is TRBV12-3 or TRBV12-4, the J gene TRBJ1-2; D may be TRBD1 (6 bases). V lost 7 bases and J lost 4, with 16 bases in between. The length of the CDR3 is 14 residues. CDR3 loop: CASTPGGPSYGYTF. CDR3 coding DNA: TGTGCCAGCACCCCTGGGGGGCCTAGCTATGGCTACACCTTC.

This chain links TRBV12-3 or TRBV12-4 with TRBJ1-6; 7 bases map to TRBD1. The J segment lost 0 bases and the V segment lost 10 bases, leaving 9 bases of the junction unmatched. The CDR3 sequence is 16 residues long. Here the CDR3 DNA reads TGTGCCACCCGACAGGGTTGGAGCTCCTATAATTCACCCCTCCACTTT. Protein sequence: CATRQGWSSYNSPLHF.

The chain combines TRBV7-2 with TRBJ2-7; TRBD1 might be the D (6 bases). Per the germline V gene, CDR1 is SGHTA and CDR2 is FQGNSA. Between the trimmed V and J ends, which lost 4 bases and 1 base, there was a span of 11 bases. The CDR3 runs to 14 residues. CDR3 nucleotide sequence: TGTGCCAGCAGCTCCAACAGGGATTCCTACGAGCAGTACTTC. It encodes CASSSNRDSYEQYF.

The V call is TRBV5-1, the J call TRBJ2-3, with no clear D. V gave up 4 bases and J gave up 2 bases, with 5 bases separating them. CDR3 size: 12 residues. Germline values: CDR1 SGHRS, CDR2 YFSETQ. The CDR3 DNA is TGCGCCAGCAGCGGACCCACAGATACGCAGTATTTT. This gives the protein CASSGPTDTQYF.

In regard to this clonotype: Given a much more abundant clone one base away, this may be a read error. V gene TRBV28 combines with J gene TRBJ2-3; tentative D call: TRBD1 (5 bases). There are 15 residues in the CDR3. The germline V gene encodes CDR1 MDHEN and CDR2 SYDVKM. V lost 4 bases and J lost 5, with 16 bases in between. CDR3 amino acids: CASSSVGATRDTQYF. CDR3 DNA sequence: TGTGCCAGCAGTTCGGTTGGGGCCACACGAGATACGCAGTATTTT.

This clonotype was seen just once. This rearrangement joins TRBV29-1 to TRBJ2-5, with TRBD1 matching over 7 bases. CDR3 length equals 12 residues. Unmatched junction bases numbered 13, after V lost 7 bases and J lost 11 bases. The V gene's germline CDR1 is SQVTM and CDR2 ANQGSEA. The CDR3 protein is CSARQGRTQQYF. For the CDR3, the DNA is TGCAGCGCAAGACAGGGTCGTACGCAGCAGTACTTC.